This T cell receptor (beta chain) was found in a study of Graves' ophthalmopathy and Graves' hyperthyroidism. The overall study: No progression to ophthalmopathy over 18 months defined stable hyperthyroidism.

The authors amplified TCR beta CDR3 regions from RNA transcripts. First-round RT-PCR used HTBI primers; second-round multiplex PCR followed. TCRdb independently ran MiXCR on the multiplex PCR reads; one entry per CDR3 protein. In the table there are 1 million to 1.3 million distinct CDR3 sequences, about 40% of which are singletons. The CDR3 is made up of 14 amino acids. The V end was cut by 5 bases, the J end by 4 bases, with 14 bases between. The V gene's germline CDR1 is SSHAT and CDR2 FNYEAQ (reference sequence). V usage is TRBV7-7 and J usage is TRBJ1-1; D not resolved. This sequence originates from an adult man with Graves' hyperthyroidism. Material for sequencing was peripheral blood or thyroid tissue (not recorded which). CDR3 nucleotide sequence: TGTGCCAGCAGCCCCCAAGCTAAGGGCACTGAAGCTTTCTTT. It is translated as CASSPQAKGTEAFF.